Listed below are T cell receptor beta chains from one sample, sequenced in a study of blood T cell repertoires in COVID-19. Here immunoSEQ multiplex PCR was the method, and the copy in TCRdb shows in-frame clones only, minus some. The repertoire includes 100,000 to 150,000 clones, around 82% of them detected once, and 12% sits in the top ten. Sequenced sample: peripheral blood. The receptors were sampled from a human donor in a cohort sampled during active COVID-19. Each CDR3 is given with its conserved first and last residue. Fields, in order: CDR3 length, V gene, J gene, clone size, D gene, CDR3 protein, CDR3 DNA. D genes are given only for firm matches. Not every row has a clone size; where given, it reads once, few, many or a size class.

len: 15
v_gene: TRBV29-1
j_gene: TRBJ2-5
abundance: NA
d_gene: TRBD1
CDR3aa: CSVETWDRGPETQYF
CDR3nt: TGCAGCGTTGAGACTTGGGACAGGGGGCCGGAGACCCAGTACTTC

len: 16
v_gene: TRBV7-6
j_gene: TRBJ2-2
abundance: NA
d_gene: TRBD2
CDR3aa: CASSLRSSGGAGELFF
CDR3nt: TGTGCCAGCAGCTTAAGGTCTAGCGGGGGGGCCGGGGAGCTGTTTTTT

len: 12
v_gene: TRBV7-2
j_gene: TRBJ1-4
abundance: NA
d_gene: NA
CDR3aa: CASSIQGGKLFF
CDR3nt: TGTGCCAGCAGCATACAGGGTGGAAAACTGTTTTTT

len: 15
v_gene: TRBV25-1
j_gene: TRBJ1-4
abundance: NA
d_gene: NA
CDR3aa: CASSRPAGANEKLFF
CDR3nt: TGTGCCAGCAGCCGCCCCGCAGGGGCTAATGAAAAACTGTTTTTT

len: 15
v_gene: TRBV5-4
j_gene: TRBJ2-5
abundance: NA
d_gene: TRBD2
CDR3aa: CASSLLAGAGETQYF
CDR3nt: TGTGCCAGCAGCCTACTAGCGGGGGCGGGAGAGACCCAGTACTTC

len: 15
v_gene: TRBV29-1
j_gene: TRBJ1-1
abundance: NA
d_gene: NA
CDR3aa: CSVGGLTGPNTEAFF
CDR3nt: TGCAGCGTTGGGGGGTTAACAGGGCCGAACACTGAAGCTTTCTTT

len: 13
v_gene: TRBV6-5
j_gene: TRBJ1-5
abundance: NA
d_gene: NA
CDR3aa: CASSSAGGQPQHF
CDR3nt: TGTGCCAGCAGTTCCGCCGGGGGTCAGCCCCAGCATTTT

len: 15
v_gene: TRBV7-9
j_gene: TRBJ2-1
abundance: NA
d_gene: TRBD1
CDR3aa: CASSPDRSSYNEQFF
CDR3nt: TGTGCCAGCAGCCCGGACAGGAGCTCCTACAATGAGCAGTTCTTC

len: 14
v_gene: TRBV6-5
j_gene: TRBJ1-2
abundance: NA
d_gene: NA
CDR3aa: CASSSYRANYGYTF
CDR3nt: TGTGCCAGCAGTTCCTACAGGGCTAACTATGGCTACACCTTC

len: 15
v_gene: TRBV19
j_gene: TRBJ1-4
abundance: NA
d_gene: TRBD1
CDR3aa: CASSIHRGGDEKLFF
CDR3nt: TGTGCCAGTAGTATCCACAGGGGCGGAGATGAAAAACTGTTTTTT

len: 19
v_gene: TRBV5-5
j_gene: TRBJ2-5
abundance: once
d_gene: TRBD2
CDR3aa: CASSSRTSGGAGVKETQYF
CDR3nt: TGTGCCAGCAGCTCAAGGACTAGCGGGGGGGCCGGAGTGAAAGAGACCCAGTACTTC